Listed below are T cell receptor beta chains from one sample, sequenced in a study of blood T cell repertoires in COVID-19. Data came from immunoSEQ multiplex PCR; TCRdb stores just in-frame clones and leaves some out. Here the sample spans approximately 230,000 clones, 88% being singletons. The source material was peripheral blood. The receptor source for this set is a woman aged 25 to 39 with COVID-19, enrolled during active disease. Each CDR3 is given with its conserved first and last residue. D genes are given only for firm matches. Where a row states a size, it is once, few, many or the class of an expanded clone; other rows omit it.

V gene	D gene	J gene	clone size	CDR3 protein	CDR3 DNA
TRBV6-5	TRBD2	TRBJ2-5	.	CASSYAGGLGETQYF	TGTGCCAGCAGTTATGCGGGGGGGCTTGGAGAGACCCAGTACTTC
TRBV6-5	TRBD1	TRBJ2-7	.	CASTGGDSSYEQYF	TGTGCCAGCACTGGTGGGGACAGCTCCTACGAGCAGTACTTC
TRBV7-2	.	TRBJ2-7	.	CASSFDQGLITYEQYF	TGTGCCAGCAGCTTCGACCAGGGGCTCATCACCTACGAGCAGTACTTC
TRBV10-2	.	TRBJ1-6	.	CASSENPGRNSPLHF	TGCGCCAGCAGTGAGAATCCGGGGAGGAATTCACCCCTCCACTTT
TRBV15	TRBD1	TRBJ1-1	.	CATNTGGATDNTEAFF	TGTGCCACCAACACAGGGGGCGCGACAGATAACACTGAAGCTTTCTTT
TRBV7-9	TRBD2	TRBJ2-1	.	CASSPWVLAGMYNEQFF	TGTGCCAGCAGCCCATGGGTACTAGCGGGGATGTACAATGAGCAGTTCTTC
TRBV2	TRBD2	TRBJ2-3	.	CASSELAGDPDTQYF	TGTGCCAGCAGTGAACTAGCGGGAGACCCAGATACGCAGTATTTT
TRBV30	TRBD1	TRBJ1-6	few	CAWSVGGSMGSPLHF	TGTGCCTGGAGTGTAGGGGGCAGCATGGGTTCACCCCTCCACTTT
TRBV28	.	TRBJ2-7	.	CASTPMARGLRQYF	TGTGCCAGCACCCCCATGGCCAGGGGTCTGAGGCAGTACTTC
TRBV4-3	.	TRBJ2-7	.	CASSQARGGTYEQYF	TGCGCCAGCAGCCAAGCGAGGGGGGGAACCTACGAGCAGTACTTC
TRBV11-3	.	TRBJ2-1	.	CASSFSERNEQFF	TGTGCCAGCAGCTTTAGCGAAAGAAATGAGCAGTTCTTC
TRBV18	TRBD2	TRBJ2-1	.	CASSPPGGAYNEQFF	TGTGCCAGCTCACCACCGGGGGGGGCCTACAATGAGCAGTTCTTC
TRBV4-3	TRBD1	TRBJ1-3	.	CASSQGWGQGVGNTIYF	TGCGCCAGCAGCCAAGGATGGGGACAGGGGGTTGGAAACACCATATATTTT
TRBV11-2	.	TRBJ1-2	.	CASSLTSYGYTF	TGTGCCAGCAGCTTAACGAGCTATGGCTACACCTTC
TRBV5-6	.	TRBJ2-7	.	CASSFGTQAGEQYF	TGTGCCAGCAGCTTTGGGACACAGGCCGGCGAGCAGTACTTC
TRBV11-3	.	TRBJ2-3	once	CASSLGRATDTQYF	TGTGCCAGCAGCTTAGGGAGGGCGACAGATACGCAGTATTTT
TRBV10-3	TRBD1	TRBJ2-3	.	CAISGTIKGATQYF	TGTGCCATCAGTGGTACTATAAAGGGGGCTACGCAGTATTTT
TRBV5-1	TRBD1	TRBJ2-1	.	CASSLVSGQGTYNEQFF	TGCGCCAGCAGCTTGGTATCGGGACAGGGAACTTACAATGAGCAGTTCTTC
TRBV10-3	TRBD1	TRBJ2-3	.	CAISPDRGRTDTQYF	TGTGCCATCAGTCCGGACAGGGGGCGCACAGATACGCAGTATTTT
TRBV6-5	.	TRBJ1-5	.	CATLARAGQPQHF	TGTGCCACCCTGGCAAGGGCAGGGCAGCCCCAGCATTTT
TRBV18	TRBD2	TRBJ2-3	few	CASSPGTINTDTQYF	TGTGCCAGCTCACCAGGGACTATAAACACAGATACGCAGTATTTT
TRBV5-8	TRBD2	TRBJ2-5	.	CASRTGLAGSKGTQYF	TGTGCCAGCAGAACGGGACTAGCGGGAAGCAAGGGGACCCAGTACTTC
TRBV9	TRBD1	TRBJ1-3	.	CASSVGQDSGNTIYF	TGTGCCAGCAGCGTCGGACAGGACTCTGGAAACACCATATATTTT
TRBV25-1	.	TRBJ2-2	.	CASSDQGTGELFF	TGTGCCAGCAGTGATCAGGGGACCGGGGAGCTGTTTTTT
TRBV4-1	TRBD2	TRBJ2-3	.	CASSPRLAGGGDTQYF	TGCGCCAGCAGCCCCAGACTAGCGGGGGGCGGGGATACGCAGTATTTT
TRBV5-1	TRBD1	TRBJ2-5	.	CASMDRGRRGETQYF	TGCGCCAGCATGGACAGGGGGCGAAGAGGAGAGACCCAGTACTTC
TRBV6-5	.	TRBJ2-1	.	CASSYGAEYNEQFF	TGTGCCAGCAGTTATGGGGCGGAATACAATGAGCAGTTCTTC
TRBV11-2	.	TRBJ1-1	.	CASSSSSGAGLNTEAFF	TGTGCCAGCAGCTCTAGTAGTGGGGCAGGCCTTAACACTGAAGCTTTCTTT
TRBV4-1	TRBD2	TRBJ2-2	once	CASSQDYSSGAPGGGELFF	TGCGCCAGCAGCCAAGATTATTCTAGCGGGGCTCCTGGGGGCGGGGAGCTGTTTTTT
TRBV5-6	.	TRBJ1-2	.	CASSSSGGLSDGYTF	TGTGCCAGCAGCTCCTCAGGAGGGCTAAGCGATGGCTACACCTTC
TRBV7-2	.	TRBJ1-5	.	CASSSGGGGNQPQHF	TGTGCCAGCAGCTCCGGCGGGGGAGGCAATCAGCCCCAGCATTTT
TRBV19	.	TRBJ1-2	.	CASSTAGSPNYGYTF	TGTGCCAGTAGTACCGCAGGATCTCCGAACTATGGCTACACCTTC
TRBV27	TRBD1	TRBJ1-2	.	CASSLTGGYGYTF	TGTGCCAGCAGTCTTACAGGGGGCTATGGCTACACCTTC
TRBV6-1	.	TRBJ1-2	.	CASSEWAGENYGYTF	TGTGCCAGCAGTGAATGGGCCGGTGAAAACTATGGCTACACCTTC
TRBV4-2	.	TRBJ1-5	.	CASSEVGHENQPQHF	TGTGCCAGCAGCGAAGTGGGACATGAAAATCAGCCCCAGCATTTT
TRBV29-1	.	TRBJ1-5	.	CSVLTDSNQPQHF	TGCAGCGTACTGACAGATAGCAATCAGCCCCAGCATTTT
TRBV10-3	.	TRBJ2-1	.	CAISESLGGSTNYNEQFF	TGTGCCATCAGTGAGTCGCTCGGAGGTTCGACCAATTACAATGAGCAGTTCTTC
TRBV2	TRBD1	TRBJ1-5	.	CASSKTGQPSQPQHF	TGTGCCAGCAGCAAGACGGGACAGCCTAGTCAGCCCCAGCATTTT
TRBV6-6	TRBD1	TRBJ1-6	.	CASSYRDSGDSPLHF	TGTGCCAGCAGTTACCGGGACAGTGGAGATTCACCCCTCCACTTT
TRBV2	TRBD1	TRBJ1-2	.	CASSQGQSYGYTF	TGTGCCAGCAGCCAGGGACAGTCCTATGGCTACACCTTC
TRBV25-1	.	TRBJ2-2	once	CASSSLFINTGELFF	TGTGCCAGCAGTTCCCTCTTTATTAACACCGGGGAGCTGTTTTTT
TRBV10-3	TRBD1	TRBJ1-1	.	CAIGTGPLNTEAFF	TGTGCCATCGGGACAGGACCATTGAACACTGAAGCTTTCTTT
TRBV28	.	TRBJ2-1	.	CASSSQGKWQFF	TGTGCCAGCAGCTCCCAGGGGAAATGGCAGTTCTTC
TRBV7-9	.	TRBJ1-1	few	CASSSNRKTGEAFF	TGTGCCAGCAGCTCGAACCGAAAGACGGGAGAAGCTTTCTTT
TRBV5-1	.	TRBJ2-1	.	CASGFSDTYNEQFF	TGCGCCAGCGGGTTTAGCGACACCTACAATGAGCAGTTCTTC
TRBV6-1	.	TRBJ1-1	once	CASSERGSGNTEAFF	TGTGCCAGCAGTGAGCGGGGGTCGGGGAACACTGAAGCTTTCTTT
TRBV4-3	TRBD2	TRBJ2-1	.	CASSPRKAGGFGQYEQFF	TGCGCCAGCAGCCCAAGAAAAGCGGGAGGGTTTGGACAATATGAGCAGTTCTTC
TRBV7-9	.	TRBJ1-4	.	CASGRESGAQLFF	TGTGCCAGCGGGCGGGAGTCAGGTGCGCAACTGTTTTTT
TRBV6-6	.	TRBJ1-1	.	CASNGNTEAFF	TGTGCCAGCAACGGGAACACTGAAGCTTTCTTT
TRBV28	.	TRBJ1-6	few	CASGRDISASPLHF	TGTGCCAGCGGCCGGGACATATCGGCATCACCCCTCCACTTT
TRBV2	.	TRBJ1-1	.	CASSGSRVGNTEAFF	TGTGCCAGCAGTGGTTCCAGGGTCGGGAACACTGAAGCTTTCTTT
TRBV10-3	TRBD1	TRBJ2-5	.	CAISGTEETQYF	TGTGCCATCTCTGGGACAGAAGAGACCCAGTACTTC
TRBV7-2	TRBD1	TRBJ1-1	many	CASSLQGQGGYTEAFF	TGTGCCAGCAGCTTGCAGGGACAGGGAGGATACACTGAAGCTTTCTTT
TRBV19	.	TRBJ1-6	.	CASSMGVDNSPLHF	TGTGCCAGTAGTATGGGCGTCGATAATTCACCCCTCCACTTT
TRBV5-1	.	TRBJ1-4	.	CASKTGTTNEKLFF	TGCGCCAGCAAAACCGGGACAACTAATGAAAAACTGTTTTTT
TRBV11-3	.	TRBJ2-2	.	CASRVGVSGELFF	TGTGCCAGTCGGGTAGGGGTGTCCGGGGAGCTGTTTTTT
TRBV14	.	TRBJ2-1	.	CASSPAGRPYNEQFF	TGTGCCAGCAGCCCCGCAGGGAGGCCCTACAATGAGCAGTTCTTC
TRBV28	.	TRBJ2-7	.	CASSLRQTYEQYF	TGTGCCAGCAGTTTGCGACAGACCTACGAGCAGTACTTC
TRBV6-2/TRBV6-3	.	TRBJ1-1	.	CASSYRGFFF	TGTGCCAGCAGTTACCGGGGTTTTTTCTTT